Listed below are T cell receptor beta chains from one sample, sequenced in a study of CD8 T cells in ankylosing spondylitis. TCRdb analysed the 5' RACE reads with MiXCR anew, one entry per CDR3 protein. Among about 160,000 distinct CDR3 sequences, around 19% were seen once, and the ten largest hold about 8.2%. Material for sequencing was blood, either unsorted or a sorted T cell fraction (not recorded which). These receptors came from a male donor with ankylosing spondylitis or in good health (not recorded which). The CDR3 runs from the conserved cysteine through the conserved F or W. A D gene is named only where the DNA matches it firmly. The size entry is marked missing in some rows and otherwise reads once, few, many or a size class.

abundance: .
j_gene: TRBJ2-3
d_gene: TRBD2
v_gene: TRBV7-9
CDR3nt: TGTGCCAGCAGCGACACTAGCGCCCTCACAGATACGCAGTATTTT
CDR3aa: CASSDTSALTDTQYF

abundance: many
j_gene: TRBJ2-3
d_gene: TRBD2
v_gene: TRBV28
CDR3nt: TGTGCCAGCAGCCGGGGACTAGCGGGAGGATACACGCAGTATTTT
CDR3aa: CASSRGLAGGYTQYF

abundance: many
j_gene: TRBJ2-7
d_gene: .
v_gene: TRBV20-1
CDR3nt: TGCAGTGCTGGAAATTCCAGGACTACCTACGAGCAGTACTTC
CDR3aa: CSAGNSRTTYEQYF

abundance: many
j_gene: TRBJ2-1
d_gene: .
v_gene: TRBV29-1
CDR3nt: TGCAGCGTTGGGGGGGTGAACGGGACGTTTTCCTACAATGAGCAGTTCTTC
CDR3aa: CSVGGVNGTFSYNEQFF

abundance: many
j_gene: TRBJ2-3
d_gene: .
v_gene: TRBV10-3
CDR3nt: TGTGCCTCAAAGGGGGAGAGCACAGATACGCAGTATTTT
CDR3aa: CASKGESTDTQYF

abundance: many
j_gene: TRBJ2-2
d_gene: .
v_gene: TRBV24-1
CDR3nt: TGTGCCACCAGAGCGGGTACCACCGGGGAGCTGTTTTTT
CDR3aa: CATRAGTTGELFF

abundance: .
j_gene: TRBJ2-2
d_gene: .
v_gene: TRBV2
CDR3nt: TGTGCCAGCAGTTTAAGCCAAACAGATACCGGGGAGCTGTTTTTT
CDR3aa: CASSLSQTDTGELFF

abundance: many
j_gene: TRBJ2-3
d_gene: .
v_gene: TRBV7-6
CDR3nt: TGTGCCAGCAGCTTATCAAGCGGTTATTCAGATACGCAGTATTTT
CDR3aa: CASSLSSGYSDTQYF

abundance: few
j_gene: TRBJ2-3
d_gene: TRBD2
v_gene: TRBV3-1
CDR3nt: TGTGCCAGCAGCCAGATGGGGAGCGGGACTAGCACAGATACGCAGTATTTT
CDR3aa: CASSQMGSGTSTDTQYF

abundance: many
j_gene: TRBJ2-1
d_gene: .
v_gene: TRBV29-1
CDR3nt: TGCAGCGTCCGGACCCCAAGGATCAATGAGCAGTTCTTC
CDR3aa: CSVRTPRINEQFF

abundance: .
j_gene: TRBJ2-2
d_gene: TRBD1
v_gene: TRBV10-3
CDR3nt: TGTGCCATCAGTTCCGGGACAGGGGAACTCACCGGGGAGCTGTTTTTT
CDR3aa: CAISSGTGELTGELFF

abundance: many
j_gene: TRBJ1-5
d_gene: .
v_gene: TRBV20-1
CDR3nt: TGCAGTGCTTTGTGGCCCTCGGAGCCCCAGCATTTT
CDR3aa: CSALWPSEPQHF

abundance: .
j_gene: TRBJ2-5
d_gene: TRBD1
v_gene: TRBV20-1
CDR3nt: TGCAGTGCTAGGATACTCGGACAGGGATCGGCGGAGACCCAGTACTTC
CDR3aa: CSARILGQGSAETQYF

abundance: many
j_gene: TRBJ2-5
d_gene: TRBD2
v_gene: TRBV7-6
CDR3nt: TGTGCCAGCAGCGGATCGTACCGGAGTAGCGGGAGTGGGGAGACCCAGTACTTC
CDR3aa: CASSGSYRSSGSGETQYF

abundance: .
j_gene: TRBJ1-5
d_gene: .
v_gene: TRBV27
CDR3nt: TGTGCCAGCAGTTGGGACATCAATCAGCCCCAGCATTTT
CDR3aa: CASSWDINQPQHF

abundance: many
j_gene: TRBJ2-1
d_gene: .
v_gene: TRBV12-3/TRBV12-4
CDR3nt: TGTGCCAGCAGTCGCGGAGGTAAATTCGAGCAGTTCTTC
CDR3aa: CASSRGGKFEQFF

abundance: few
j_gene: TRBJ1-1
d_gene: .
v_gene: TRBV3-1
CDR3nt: TGTGCCAGCAGCCAAAGCCAGCTCGAAGCTTTCTTT
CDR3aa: CASSQSQLEAFF

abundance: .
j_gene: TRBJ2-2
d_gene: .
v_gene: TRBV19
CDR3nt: TGTGCCAGTAGATGGGGGAAGGACACCGGGGAGCTGTTTTTT
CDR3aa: CASRWGKDTGELFF

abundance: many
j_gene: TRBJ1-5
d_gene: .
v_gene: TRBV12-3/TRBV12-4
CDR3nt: TGTGCCAGCAGTTTGGGGGGGCGCGGCAATCAGCCCCAGCATTTT
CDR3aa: CASSLGGRGNQPQHF

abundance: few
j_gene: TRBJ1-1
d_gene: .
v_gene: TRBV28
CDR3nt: TGTGCCAGCAGTCCCCTAGGGGGTATGATTGCTTTCTTT
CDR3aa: CASSPLGGMIAFF

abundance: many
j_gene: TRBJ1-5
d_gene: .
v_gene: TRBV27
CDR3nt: TGTGCCAGCAGACTAGGGACGGGCAATCAGCCCCAGCATTTT
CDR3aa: CASRLGTGNQPQHF

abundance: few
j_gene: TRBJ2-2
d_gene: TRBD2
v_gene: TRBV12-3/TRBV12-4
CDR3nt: TGTGCCAGCAGTTTAATAGCGGGATTTACCGGGGAGCTGTTTTTT
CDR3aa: CASSLIAGFTGELFF

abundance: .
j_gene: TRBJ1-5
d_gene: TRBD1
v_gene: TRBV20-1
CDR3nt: TGCAGTGCTGAGGACAGGGAGGGATTGGCCCAGCATTTT
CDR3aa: CSAEDREGLAQHF

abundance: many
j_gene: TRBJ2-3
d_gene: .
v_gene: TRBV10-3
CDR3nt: TGTGCCATCAGTGGCATTGAAGATACGCAGTATTTT
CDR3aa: CAISGIEDTQYF

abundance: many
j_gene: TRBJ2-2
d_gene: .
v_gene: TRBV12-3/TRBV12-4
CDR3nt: TGTGCCAGCAGGCCCCAGGGGGGGTTTTTCACCGGGGAGCTGTTTTTT
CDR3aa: CASRPQGGFFTGELFF

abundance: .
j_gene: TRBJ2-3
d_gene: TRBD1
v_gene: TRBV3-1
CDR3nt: TGTGCCACCTCCCCCGGGACAGGTCCTCCAGATACGCAGTATTTT
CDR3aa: CATSPGTGPPDTQYF

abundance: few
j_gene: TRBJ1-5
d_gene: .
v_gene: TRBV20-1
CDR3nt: TGCAGTGCTAGAGAGCGGCGGAGTAGCAATCAGCCCCAGCATTTT
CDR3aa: CSARERRSSNQPQHF

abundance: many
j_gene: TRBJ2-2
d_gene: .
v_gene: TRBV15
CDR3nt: TGTGCCACCAGCACCCGATTTACCGGGGAGCTGTTTTTT
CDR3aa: CATSTRFTGELFF

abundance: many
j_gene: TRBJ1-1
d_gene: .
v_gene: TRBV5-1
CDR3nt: TGCGCCAGCAGCTTGTCGCATACAGGGCTTACTGAAGCTTTCTTT
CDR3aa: CASSLSHTGLTEAFF

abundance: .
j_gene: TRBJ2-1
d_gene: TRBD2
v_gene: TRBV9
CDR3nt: TGTGCCAGCAGCGTTTGGGAGGGGACTGACAGCTCCTACAATGAGCAGTTCTTC
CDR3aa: CASSVWEGTDSSYNEQFF

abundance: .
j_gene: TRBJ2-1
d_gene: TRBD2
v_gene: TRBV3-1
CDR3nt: TGTGCCAGCAGCCCCTCCGCTGGGAGCGGGAGGTGGAATGAGCAGTTCTTC
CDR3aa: CASSPSAGSGRWNEQFF

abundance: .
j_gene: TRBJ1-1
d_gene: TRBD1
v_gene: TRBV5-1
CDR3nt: TGCGCCAGCAGCTTGGCAGGGGGCGACCCTGAAGCTTTCTTT
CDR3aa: CASSLAGGDPEAFF

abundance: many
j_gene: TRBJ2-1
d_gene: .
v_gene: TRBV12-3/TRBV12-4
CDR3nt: TGTGCCAGCAGGTTAGAGGGTGAGCAGTTCTTC
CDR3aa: CASRLEGEQFF

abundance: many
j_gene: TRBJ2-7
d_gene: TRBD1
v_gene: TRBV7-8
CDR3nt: TGTGCCAGCAGCTTAGGCCGGGACAGATCCTACGAGCAGTACTTC
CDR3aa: CASSLGRDRSYEQYF

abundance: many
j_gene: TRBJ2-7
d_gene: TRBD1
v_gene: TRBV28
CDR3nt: TGTGCCAGCACACCACCCCAAGCCGGGACAGGGAACTACGAGCAGTACTTC
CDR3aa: CASTPPQAGTGNYEQYF

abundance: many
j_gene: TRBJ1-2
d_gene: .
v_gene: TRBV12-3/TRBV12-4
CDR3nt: TGTGCCAGCAGTTTGCTAGGCGGATATGGCTACACCTTC
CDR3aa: CASSLLGGYGYTF

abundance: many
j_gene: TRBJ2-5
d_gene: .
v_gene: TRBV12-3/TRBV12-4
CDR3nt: TGTGCCAGCGGTCATCAAGAGACCCAGTACTTC
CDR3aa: CASGHQETQYF

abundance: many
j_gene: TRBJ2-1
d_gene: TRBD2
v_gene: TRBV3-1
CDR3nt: TGTGCCAGCAGCCCGGGAGCGGGATCACACAATGAGCAGTTCTTC
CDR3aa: CASSPGAGSHNEQFF

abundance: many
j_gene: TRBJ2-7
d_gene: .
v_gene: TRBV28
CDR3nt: TGTGCCAGCAGTTTAGCACGACAGGGTTTGATAGCGGGATGTGAGTTC
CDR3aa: CASSLARQGLIAGCEF

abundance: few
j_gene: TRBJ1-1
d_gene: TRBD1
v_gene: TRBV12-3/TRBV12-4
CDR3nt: TGTGCCAGCAGCCCCTCAGGGGGCGCGACTGAAGCTTTCTTT
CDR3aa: CASSPSGGATEAFF

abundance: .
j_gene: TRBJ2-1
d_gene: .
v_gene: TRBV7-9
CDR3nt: TGTGCCAGCAGCTTAGCGGCAGGCCTGAATGAGCAGTTCTTC
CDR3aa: CASSLAAGLNEQFF

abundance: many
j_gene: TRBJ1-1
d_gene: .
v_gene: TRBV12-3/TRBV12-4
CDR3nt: TGTGCCAGCAGATCCCAGGTTGTCACTGAAGCTTTCTTT
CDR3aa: CASRSQVVTEAFF

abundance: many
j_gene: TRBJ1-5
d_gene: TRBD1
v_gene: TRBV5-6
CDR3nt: TGTGCCAGCAGCTTGGGACAGGGGGATAGGGGCAATCAGCCCCAGCATTTT
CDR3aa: CASSLGQGDRGNQPQHF

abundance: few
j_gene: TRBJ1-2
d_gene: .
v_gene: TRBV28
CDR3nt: TGTGCCAGCATGGCAGGGGCCTATGGCTACACCTTC
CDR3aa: CASMAGAYGYTF

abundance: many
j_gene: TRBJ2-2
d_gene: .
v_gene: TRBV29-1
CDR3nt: TGCAGCGTTGAAGTGCCCGGGGAGCTGTTTTTT
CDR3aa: CSVEVPGELFF

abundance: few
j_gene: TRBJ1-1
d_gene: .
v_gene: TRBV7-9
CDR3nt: TGTGCCACACAGGATCCGAACACTGAAGCTTTCTTT
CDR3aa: CATQDPNTEAFF

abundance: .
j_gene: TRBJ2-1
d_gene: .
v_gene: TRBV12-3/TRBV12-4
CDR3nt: TGTGCCAGCAGTCGCAGGGCTAGCAGAAACAATGAGCAGTTCTTC
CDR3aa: CASSRRASRNNEQFF

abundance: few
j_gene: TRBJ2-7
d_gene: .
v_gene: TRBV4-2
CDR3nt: TGTGCCAGCAGCCAAGATTTGGTTTACGAGCAGTACTTC
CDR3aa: CASSQDLVYEQYF

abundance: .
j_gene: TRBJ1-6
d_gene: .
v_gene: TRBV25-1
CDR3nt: TGTGCCAGCAGTGAGGCTGGTCTTGCCCTCCACTTT
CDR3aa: CASSEAGLALHF

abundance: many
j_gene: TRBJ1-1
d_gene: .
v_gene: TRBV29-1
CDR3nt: TGCAGCGTTGAAGGCAGAAACACTGAAGCTTTCTTT
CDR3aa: CSVEGRNTEAFF

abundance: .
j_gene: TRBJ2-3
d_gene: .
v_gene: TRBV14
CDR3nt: TGTGCCAGCAGCCAATCTCTAGGATATACGCAGTATTTT
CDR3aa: CASSQSLGYTQYF

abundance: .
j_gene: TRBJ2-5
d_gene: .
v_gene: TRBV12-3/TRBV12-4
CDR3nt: TGTGCCAGCAGTCTTTCGACAAGGCAAGAGACCCAGTACTTC
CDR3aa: CASSLSTRQETQYF

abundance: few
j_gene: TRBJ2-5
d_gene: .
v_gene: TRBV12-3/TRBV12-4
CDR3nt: TGTGCCAGCGGTAATCACCAAGAGACCCAGTACTTC
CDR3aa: CASGNHQETQYF